This T cell receptor beta chain originates from a study of blood T cell repertoires in COVID-19. On the study more broadly: Sites in the United States, Italy and Spain provided acute and convalescent COVID-19 samples. PBMCs, B-cell-depleted T cells, or T cells were the source of the cDNA or gDNA that made up the material.

The V gene lost 5 bases and the J gene lost 9 bases, with 20 bases spanning the gap. CDR1 is LGHDT, CDR2 YNNKEL, per germline (reference sequence). The CDR3 totals 14 residues. Per the authors' pipeline: Reference gene primer amplification gave estimated nucleated cell counts. Only in-frame clones appear in the TCRdb table, and some are missing; sequencing was by immunoSEQ multiplex PCR. The V and J calls and clone size were taken over from that table, and D and trimming were inferred from the DNA. Counted here are over 400,000 clones, roughly 90% occurring once; the ten biggest clones make up 1.4%. This clone was detected only a few times.

The source is a woman in her thirties with active or convalescent COVID-19. Sequences were obtained from peripheral blood. The chain carries TRBV3-1 (or the pseudogene TRBV3-2) and TRBJ2-7; D possibly corresponds to TRBD2 (5 bases). The CDR3 reads CASSLSGNLRGQYF. Here the CDR3 DNA reads TGTGCCAGCAGCTTGAGCGGTAACCTACGAGGGCAGTACTTC.